A selection of T cell receptor beta chains follows, all from one sample in a study of blood T cells in healthy people across ages. One entry per CDR3 protein, called by TCRdb with MiXCR from the 5' RACE reads. The table has hundreds of thousands of distinct CDR3 sequences, roughly 43% seen once. Sequenced: blood. Every receptor here comes from a man at least 80 years old in good health. CDR3s include the opening cysteine and the closing phenylalanine or tryptophan. Fields, in order: V gene, clone size, J gene, CDR3 length, D gene, CDR3 DNA, CDR3 protein. D genes are given only for firm matches. Clone size is stated in some rows and not others, as once, few, many or a class when expanded.

V gene: TRBV7-8; clone size: NA; J gene: TRBJ1-5; CDR3 length: 14; D gene: TRBD1; CDR3 DNA: TGTGCCAGCACGGACAGGGACGGGAATCAGCCCCAGCATTTT; CDR3 protein: CASTDRDGNQPQHF
V gene: TRBV6-6; clone size: few; J gene: TRBJ2-7; CDR3 length: 16; D gene: NA; CDR3 DNA: TGTGCCAGCAGTTACGATCGTCGGGCCAGGACCTACGAGCAGTACTTC; CDR3 protein: CASSYDRRARTYEQYF
V gene: TRBV4-3; clone size: few; J gene: TRBJ1-2; CDR3 length: 15; D gene: TRBD1; CDR3 DNA: TGCGCCAGCAGCCAATCAGGGACAGGGATGAATGGCTACACCTTC; CDR3 protein: CASSQSGTGMNGYTF
V gene: TRBV5-1; clone size: few; J gene: TRBJ1-2; CDR3 length: 12; D gene: NA; CDR3 DNA: TGCGCCAGCAGCGACGGGGGGAATGGCTACACCTTC; CDR3 protein: CASSDGGNGYTF
V gene: TRBV7-2; clone size: many; J gene: TRBJ1-2; CDR3 length: 13; D gene: NA; CDR3 DNA: TGTGCCAGCAGTGGCGGCAGGGTGGACGGCTACACCTTC; CDR3 protein: CASSGGRVDGYTF
V gene: TRBV18; clone size: few; J gene: TRBJ2-3; CDR3 length: 16; D gene: TRBD2; CDR3 DNA: TGTGCCAGCTCACCCCAGGGACTAGCGGGAGGAGATACGCAGTATTTT; CDR3 protein: CASSPQGLAGGDTQYF
V gene: TRBV5-1; clone size: NA; J gene: TRBJ2-7; CDR3 length: 14; D gene: NA; CDR3 DNA: TGCGCCAGCAGCTCCAATGGACGGAGCTACGAGCAGTACTTC; CDR3 protein: CASSSNGRSYEQYF
V gene: TRBV25-1; clone size: NA; J gene: TRBJ2-1; CDR3 length: 14; D gene: NA; CDR3 DNA: TGTGCCAGCACTTGGCAGGGGGCGGGGGCTGAGCAGTTCTTC; CDR3 protein: CASTWQGAGAEQFF
V gene: TRBV5-6; clone size: NA; J gene: TRBJ2-3; CDR3 length: 16; D gene: NA; CDR3 DNA: TGTGCCAGCAGCTTGGCCGACCGAATAAGCACAGATACGCAGTATTTT; CDR3 protein: CASSLADRISTDTQYF
V gene: TRBV9; clone size: NA; J gene: TRBJ1-1; CDR3 length: 15; D gene: TRBD1; CDR3 DNA: TGTGCCAGCAGCGCGACAGGGGGGCTAAACGCTGAAGCTTTCTTT; CDR3 protein: CASSATGGLNAEAFF
V gene: TRBV27; clone size: few; J gene: TRBJ1-2; CDR3 length: 16; D gene: TRBD1; CDR3 DNA: TGTGCCAGCAGATTAGCTACCGGGACAGGGTCGGATGGCTACACCTTC; CDR3 protein: CASRLATGTGSDGYTF
V gene: TRBV5-1; clone size: few; J gene: TRBJ2-1; CDR3 length: 13; D gene: NA; CDR3 DNA: TGCGCCAGCAGCTACGGACAGAGCGGTGAGCAGTTCTTC; CDR3 protein: CASSYGQSGEQFF
V gene: TRBV28; clone size: NA; J gene: TRBJ2-6; CDR3 length: 14; D gene: NA; CDR3 DNA: TGTGCCAGCAGTTTTGGCTCTGGGGCCAACGTCCTGACTTTC; CDR3 protein: CASSFGSGANVLTF
V gene: TRBV5-4; clone size: NA; J gene: TRBJ2-7; CDR3 length: 13; D gene: TRBD2; CDR3 DNA: TGTGCCAGCAAGACTAGCGAGTCCTACGAGCAGTACTTC; CDR3 protein: CASKTSESYEQYF
V gene: TRBV2; clone size: NA; J gene: TRBJ2-7; CDR3 length: 15; D gene: NA; CDR3 DNA: TGTGCCAGCAGCGGGGTGCTAGCAGATATATACGAGCAGTACTTC; CDR3 protein: CASSGVLADIYEQYF
V gene: TRBV4-2; clone size: NA; J gene: TRBJ2-5; CDR3 length: 12; D gene: TRBD2; CDR3 DNA: TGTGCCAGCAGCAAAGCGGGAGTTGAGCAGTACTTC; CDR3 protein: CASSKAGVEQYF
V gene: TRBV20-1; clone size: NA; J gene: TRBJ2-5; CDR3 length: 14; D gene: NA; CDR3 DNA: TGCAGTGCTGTTGTCCAGGGGAGGGAGGAGACCCAGTACTTC; CDR3 protein: CSAVVQGREETQYF
V gene: TRBV6-1; clone size: NA; J gene: TRBJ2-5; CDR3 length: 15; D gene: NA; CDR3 DNA: TGTGCCAGCAGTGTCGTCGGGGGTAGGGTGGATGAGCAGTACTTC; CDR3 protein: CASSVVGGRVDEQYF
V gene: TRBV20-1; clone size: few; J gene: TRBJ1-6; CDR3 length: 19; D gene: TRBD1; CDR3 DNA: TGCAGTGCTAGTGGGACAGGGATCGCGTACCAGAAATATAATTCACCCCTCCACTTT; CDR3 protein: CSASGTGIAYQKYNSPLHF
V gene: TRBV29-1; clone size: many; J gene: TRBJ2-7; CDR3 length: 12; D gene: NA; CDR3 DNA: TGCAGCGTTGAAGATGGAATCTACGAGCAGTACTTC; CDR3 protein: CSVEDGIYEQYF
V gene: TRBV28; clone size: few; J gene: TRBJ2-7; CDR3 length: 15; D gene: TRBD2; CDR3 DNA: TGTGCCAGCAGTCCCGGGGGGGCTAGCGTCTACGAGCAGTACTTC; CDR3 protein: CASSPGGASVYEQYF
V gene: TRBV24-1; clone size: NA; J gene: TRBJ2-5; CDR3 length: 15; D gene: TRBD2; CDR3 DNA: TGTGCCACCAGTGATTCCGGGACTAGAATCAATGAGCAGTACTTC; CDR3 protein: CATSDSGTRINEQYF
V gene: TRBV6-1; clone size: few; J gene: TRBJ2-7; CDR3 length: 11; D gene: TRBD1; CDR3 DNA: TGTGCCGGACAGGGGGCCTACGAGCAGTACTTC; CDR3 protein: CAGQGAYEQYF
V gene: TRBV4-3; clone size: once; J gene: TRBJ1-2; CDR3 length: 14; D gene: NA; CDR3 DNA: TGCGCCAGCAGCCAAGATGGTGCGAACTATGGCTACACCTTC; CDR3 protein: CASSQDGANYGYTF